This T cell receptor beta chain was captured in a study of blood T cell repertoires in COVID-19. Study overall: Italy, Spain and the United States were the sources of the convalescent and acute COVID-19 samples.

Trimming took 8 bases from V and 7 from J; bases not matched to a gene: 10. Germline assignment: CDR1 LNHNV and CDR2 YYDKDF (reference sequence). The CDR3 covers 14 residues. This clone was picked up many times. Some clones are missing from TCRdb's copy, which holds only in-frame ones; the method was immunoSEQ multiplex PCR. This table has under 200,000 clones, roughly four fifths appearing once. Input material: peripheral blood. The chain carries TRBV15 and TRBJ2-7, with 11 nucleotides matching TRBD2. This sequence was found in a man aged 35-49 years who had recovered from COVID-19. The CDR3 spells CATGQLAGGGEQYF. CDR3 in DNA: TGTGCCACCGGCCAGCTAGCGGGGGGCGGGGAGCAGTACTTC.